Below, 21 T cell receptor beta chains from the same sample are listed, as sequenced in a study of OX40 agonist ivuxolimab in advanced cancers. Data came from immunoSEQ multiplex PCR; TCRdb stores just in-frame clones and leaves some out. The sample lists 65,000 to 90,000 clones; approximately 85% were seen once. The material was CD4+ or CD8+ T cells sorted from blood, obtained in a trial of the OX40 agonist ivuxolimab. All receptors derive from an adult with an advanced solid tumor such as melanoma, head and neck, liver or kidney cancer.

V usage is TRBV5-1 and J usage is TRBJ2-5; D is perhaps TRBD2 (5 bases). V was cut by 0 bases and J by 1 base, with 10 bases left in between. This CDR3 has 15 residues. Germline values: CDR1 SGHRS, CDR2 YFSETQ. The CDR3 spells CASSLAPGTQETQYF. CDR3 sequence (DNA): TGCGCCAGCAGCTTGGCCCCGGGAACCCAAGAGACCCAGTACTTC.

The CDR3 nucleotides are TGTGCCAGCAGTTACGGGACCCAGGGGGAAAAACTGTTTTTT. Translation gives CASSYGTQGEKLFF. J is TRBJ1-4 and V is TRBV6-5; weak D call: TRBD1 (6 bases). This CDR3 region has 14 residues. Germline CDR1 reads MNHEY; CDR2 reads SVGAGI. Trimming removed 2 bases at V and 8 bases at J, with 12 bases between.

This clone was observed a handful of times. Here the CDR3 reads CASSYSRTVFSYEQYF. The CDR3 bases are TGTGCCAGCAGTTACTCGAGGACAGTCTTCTCCTACGAGCAGTACTTC. V usage is TRBV6-6 and J usage is TRBJ2-7, with a weak D call TRBD1 (6 bases). The germline gives CDR1 MNHNY, CDR2 SVGAGI (reference sequence). This CDR3 has 16 amino acids. V was cut by 0 bases and J by 0 bases, with 12 bases left in between.

The chain has TRBV5-6 and TRBJ1-4, with D unclear. The length of the CDR3 is 13 residues. From germline, CDR1 is SGHDT and CDR2 YYEEEE. Trimming shortened V by 0 bases and J by 4 bases, and 4 bases separated the two germline ends. The CDR3 spells CASSLVSNEKLFF. CDR3 coding DNA: TGTGCCAGCAGCTTGGTTAGTAATGAAAAACTGTTTTTT.

This chain links TRBV6-5 with TRBJ2-7; the D is unclear. CDR3 length equals 11 residues. CDR1 is MNHEY and CDR2 is SVGAGI in the germline V gene. Trimming took off 5 bases at V and 6 bases at J, with 8 bases between the two ends. Here the CDR3 reads CASSVGIEQYF. In DNA form, the CDR3 reads TGTGCCAGCAGTGTTGGTATCGAGCAGTACTTC.

This clone was found a few times. The chain uses TRBV11-3 and TRBJ2-1; 8 bases line up with TRBD2. V was pared by 8 bases and J by 8 bases, with 8 bases of the junction left unmatched. There are 13 residues in the CDR3. CDR1 is SGHNT, CDR2 YENEEA, per germline. The CDR3 loop is CASGISGAYEQFF. The CDR3 nucleotides read TGTGCCAGCGGCATTAGCGGGGCATATGAGCAGTTCTTC.

The J gene is TRBJ1-1, the V gene TRBV5-1; D is perhaps TRBD1 (5 bases). This CDR3 spans 21 amino acids. The V end was cut by 0 bases, the J end by 1 base, with 28 bases between. The germline CDR1 and CDR2 sequences are SGHRS and YFSETQ. In DNA form, the CDR3 reads TGCGCCAGCAGCTTGGTGAAGACAGCGTCGGGGTTCGGGGTCAGGAACACTGAAGCTTTCTTT. This codes for CASSLVKTASGFGVRNTEAFF.

The chain employs TRBV7-2 and TRBJ2-7, with TRBD1 as a possible D gene (7 bases). Germline assignment: CDR1 SGHTA and CDR2 FQGNSA. The CDR3 runs to 14 residues. The V end was cut by 0 bases, the J end by 6 bases, with 12 bases between. CDR3 sequence reads: CASSLAQGGGEQYF. The DNA of the CDR3 is TGTGCCAGCAGCTTAGCTCAGGGGGGCGGCGAGCAGTACTTC.

The chain couples TRBV6-6 to TRBJ2-7; D may match TRBD1 or TRBD2 (7 bases each). Germline CDR1 MNHNY, CDR2 SVGAGI (reference sequence). Trimming removed 6 bases from V and 4 bases from J, with 16 bases in between. The CDR3 runs 14 residues. The CDR3 bases are TGTGCCAGCAGCCAGGGGGAGGGGTCGTACGAGCAGTACTTC. Translating it yields CASSQGEGSYEQYF.

V gene TRBV6-5 combines with J gene TRBJ1-2, with 10 bases identical to TRBD1. Germline V gene data show CDR1 as MNHEY and CDR2 as SVGAGI. The CDR3 runs to 13 residues. V shed 5 bases and J 6 bases; nucleotides not matched to a gene: 3. Here the CDR3 DNA reads TGTGCCAGCAGTGAGGACAGGGGGGATGGCTACACCTTC. Its translation: CASSEDRGDGYTF.

J is TRBJ2-2 and V is TRBV6-5; unclear D gene. The germline V gene encodes CDR1 MNHEY and CDR2 SVGAGI. The CDR3 is made up of 13 amino acids. Trimming took 2 bases from V and 6 from J, leaving 7 bases between them. CDR3 DNA: TGTGCCAGCAGTTACGGGGTCTCCGGGGAGCTGTTTTTT. This gives the protein CASSYGVSGELFF.

The chain carries TRBV6-1 and TRBJ2-1, with 15 bases lining up with TRBD2. Germline loops: CDR1 MNHNS, CDR2 SASEGT. The V gene end was trimmed by 1 base and the J gene end by 12 bases; junction bases not matched to a gene: 4. The CDR3 has 15 amino acids. This chain's CDR3 is CASSEGTSGRGGQFF. The CDR3, as DNA: TGTGCCAGCAGTGAAGGGACTAGCGGGAGGGGCGGGCAGTTCTTC.

The rearrangement links TRBV7-2 to TRBJ2-7; D is perhaps TRBD1 or TRBD2 (5 bases each). Germline V gene data show CDR1 as SGHTA and CDR2 as FQGNSA. Trimming shortened V by 2 bases and J by 6 bases, and 14 bases separated the two germline ends. There are 14 residues in the CDR3. CDR3 amino acids: CASSLPGTTPEQYF. In nucleotides, the CDR3 is TGTGCCAGCAGCTTACCCGGGACCACCCCCGAGCAGTACTTC.

J is TRBJ2-7 and V is TRBV7-6; perhaps TRBD1 as D (5 bases). Germline CDR1 SGHVS, CDR2 FNYEAQ. With 5 bases removed from V and 2 bases from J, the gap between germline ends came to 13 bases. The length of the CDR3 is 14 residues. CDR3 sequence: CASSPLPGPYEQYF. CDR3 sequence (DNA): TGTGCCAGCAGCCCCCTGCCAGGGCCCTACGAGCAGTACTTC.

This chain joins TRBV9 and TRBJ2-5; 12 nucleotides line up with TRBD1. V lost 3 bases, J lost 11 bases, and 8 bases stayed unmatched. The CDR3 is 14 residues long. Per germline, CDR1 SGDLS and CDR2 YYNGEE. DNA of the CDR3: TGTGCCAGCAGCGGCGGGACAGGGGGCGCAGAGCAGTACTTC. Translating gives CASSGGTGGAEQYF.

The rearrangement links TRBV9 to TRBJ2-3; 8 bases map to TRBD2. This CDR3 contains 18 residues. Looked up from germline, CDR1 is SGDLS and CDR2 is YYNGEE. V dropped 3 bases and J dropped 4; count of bases not matched to a gene: 16. The CDR3 spells CASSGRGFGGAQADTQYF. The CDR3 DNA follows: TGTGCCAGCAGCGGTAGGGGATTCGGGGGGGCGCAAGCAGATACGCAGTATTTT.

The rearrangement links TRBV15 to TRBJ2-5; possibly TRBD2 for D (5 bases). The CDR3 extends over 14 amino acids. V lost 5 bases to trimming and J lost 3 bases, with 13 bases between them. The V gene's germline CDR1 is LNHNV and CDR2 YYDKDF (reference sequence). This CDR3 reads CATSRSGREETQYF. In DNA form, the CDR3 reads TGTGCCACCAGCCGAAGCGGTCGGGAAGAGACCCAGTACTTC.

This chain connects TRBV19 to TRBJ2-3, with 8 bases fitting TRBD2. This CDR3 is built from 13 residues. Trimming cost V 9 bases and J 4 bases; bases outside gene matches: 6. Looked up from germline, CDR1 is LNHDA and CDR2 is SQIVND (reference sequence). The CDR3 spells CASCSGIADTQYF. Here the CDR3 DNA reads TGTGCCAGCTGTAGCGGGATCGCAGATACGCAGTATTTT.

V is TRBV18 and J is TRBJ1-3; no clear D. The V and J ends lost 3 bases and 4 bases respectively, with 10 bases between them. Looked up from germline, CDR1 is KGHSH and CDR2 is LQKENI. The CDR3 has 14 amino acids. In DNA form, the CDR3 reads TGTGCCAGCTCACCGGGTAGGGTCGGAAACACCATATATTTT. Translation: CASSPGRVGNTIYF.

The chain links TRBV19 to TRBJ1-1; D possibly corresponds to TRBD1 (6 bases). The CDR3 has 14 amino acids. Germline lookup yields CDR1 LNHDA and CDR2 SQIVND (reference sequence). V lost 3 bases and J 5 bases, leaving 13 bases between the germline ends. CDR3 sequence: CASSMAGAGTEAFF. CDR3 sequence (DNA): TGTGCCAGTAGTATGGCGGGGGCTGGAACTGAAGCTTTCTTT.

This clone was observed a handful of times. The chain recombines TRBV30 with TRBJ1-1; D may be TRBD1 (6 bases). Germline loops: CDR1 GTSNPN, CDR2 SVGIG (reference sequence). The CDR3 covers 18 residues. Between the trimmed V and J ends, which lost 0 bases and 3 bases, there was a span of 23 bases. CDR3 DNA sequence: TGTGCCTGGAGTGTACGAAAACAGGGTGGATTTGGGGACACTGAAGCTTTCTTT. Amino acid sequence: CAWSVRKQGGFGDTEAFF.